This T cell receptor (beta chain) was captured by sequencing in a study of T cells after yellow fever vaccination. Study-wide points: Most primary-vaccination clones reappeared after the booster (around 95% CD4, roughly 88% CD8).

As for this clonotype: Its target is unknown.

TCRdb independently ran MiXCR on the 5' RACE reads; one entry per CDR3 protein. Among hundreds of thousands of distinct CDR3 sequences, 13% were seen once, and the ten largest hold around an eighth. Germline V gives CDR1 LNHNV, CDR2 YYDKDF (reference sequence). CDR3 length: 16 amino acids. The V gene lost 3 bases and the J gene lost 1 base, with 15 bases spanning the gap. The TCR comes from a man under 40 who received the YFV17D yellow fever vaccine. The input for sequencing was PBMCs, taken on the day of the yellow fever booster vaccination. The J gene is TRBJ1-1, the V gene TRBV15; a possible D gene is TRBD1 (5 bases). Here the CDR3 reads CATSSPTGDGNTEAFF. DNA for the CDR3: TGTGCCACCAGCAGCCCGACGGGGGACGGGAACACTGAAGCTTTCTTT.